This paragraph reports one T cell receptor (beta chain). Its antigen is unidentified. The PCR employed 60 Vbeta primers together with 13 Jbeta primers. Some clones are missing from TCRdb's copy, which holds only in-frame ones; the method was immunoSEQ multiplex PCR. The repertoire holds 170,000 or so clones, 80% seen once, with around 6% in the top ten. The data originate from a study of cytomegalovirus exposure and HLA in healthy donors. Study overall: Roughly 180 million T cells yielded 100 million or so unique TCR beta sequences, as an earlier analysis found.

The CDR3 loop spans 12 amino acids. V was shortened by 8 bases and J by 0 bases, with 6 bases between the two germline ends. The germline V gene encodes CDR1 SGHDT and CDR2 YYEEEE. Study conclusions and caveats: Highest at DRB1 and lowest at HLA-C, TCR association rates differed among HLA loci in a later analysis. A later analysis found most CMV-associated TCR beta chains apparently HLA-restricted.

The sequence was collected from a man between 40 and 49 years old in good health and CMV-seronegative. The sample taken for sequencing was PBMCs. The chain joins TRBV5-6 to TRBJ2-1; TRBD2 might be the D (5 bases). CDR3 sequence: CASTSSYNEQFF. CDR3 bases: TGTGCCAGTACTAGCTCCTACAATGAGCAGTTCTTC.